This T cell receptor (beta chain) was documented in a study of blood T cell repertoires in COVID-19. The repertoire was sequenced with immunoSEQ multiplex PCR; TCRdb's copy has only in-frame clones and lacks some. Of about 280,000 clones listed, 87% are singletons. Germline V CDR1 and CDR2: LNHDA, SQIVND (reference sequence). The CDR3 contains 13 residues. V dropped 0 bases and J dropped 15 bases, with 15 bases sitting between them. J is TRBJ2-1 and V is TRBV19; weak D call: TRBD1 (5 bases). This sequence was found in a woman in her forties who had recovered from COVID-19. The sample comprised PBMCs or T cells enriched from blood (not recorded which). In DNA form, the CDR3 reads TGTGCCAGTAGTATAGAAACAGGCCGTGGTACGTTCTTC. Protein sequence: CASSIETGRGTFF.